This is a list of T cell receptor beta chains from one sample in a study of T cells in Graves' hyperthyroidism and ophthalmopathy. In TCRdb, the multiplex PCR reads were re-called with MiXCR into one record per CDR3 protein. This table holds 500,000 to 550,000 distinct CDR3 sequences, around 21% found once. Material: blood. The source of these receptors is a man younger than 35 with Graves' hyperthyroidism. CDR3s include the opening cysteine and the closing phenylalanine or tryptophan. A D gene is named only where the DNA matches it firmly. For some rows the clone size is stated as once, few or many, or as a class when expanded; others skip it.

>TRBJ1-6|few|NA|TRBV28
CASSSPEFLGNSPLHF
TGTGCCAGCAGTTCTCCGGAGTTCCTTGGGAACTCACCCCTCCACTTT
>TRBJ2-7|NA|NA|TRBV7-8
CASSLEIGFSYEQYF
TGTGCCAGCAGCTTAGAAATAGGGTTTTCCTACGAGCAGTACTTC
>TRBJ2-2|many|TRBD2|TRBV12-3/TRBV12-4
CASRGGILTGELFF
TGTGCCAGCAGGGGGGGGATCCTCACCGGGGAGCTGTTTTTT
>TRBJ2-7|NA|TRBD1|TRBV6-4
CASSYSRDRDYEQYF
TGTGCCAGCAGTTACTCGAGGGACAGGGATTACGAGCAGTACTTC
>TRBJ1-1|many|TRBD1|TRBV19
CASRMTRGQGARGTEAFF
TGTGCCAGTAGAATGACAAGGGGACAGGGGGCCCGGGGCACTGAAGCTTTCTTT
>TRBJ2-2|many|NA|TRBV30
CAWSVDLTGELFF
TGTGCCTGGAGTGTGGATCTCACCGGGGAGCTGTTTTTT
>TRBJ2-2|NA|NA|TRBV11-2
CASSFADTGELFF
TGTGCCAGCAGTTTTGCCGACACCGGGGAGCTGTTTTTT
>TRBJ1-3|few|NA|TRBV11-2
CASSPWLLPPLSGNTIYF
TGTGCCAGCAGCCCCTGGCTCCTCCCTCCTCTCTCTGGAAACACCATATATTTT
>TRBJ1-2|many|TRBD1|TRBV18
CASSPKGARGYTF
TGTGCCAGCTCTCCGAAGGGGGCTCGTGGCTACACCTTC
>TRBJ2-7|many|TRBD2|TRBV12-3/TRBV12-4
CASSSGTSDSYEQYF
TGTGCCAGCAGTTCCGGGACTAGCGACTCCTACGAGCAGTACTTC
>TRBJ2-7|many|NA|TRBV20-1
CSAREGTLAIYEQYF
TGCAGTGCTAGAGAAGGGACATTGGCGATCTACGAGCAGTACTTC
>TRBJ1-1|many|NA|TRBV19
CASSHRALEAFF
TGTGCCAGTTCTCACAGGGCACTGGAAGCTTTCTTT
>TRBJ2-7|few|TRBD1|TRBV5-4
CASSTKQGEYEQYF
TGTGCCAGCAGCACAAAACAGGGGGAATACGAGCAGTACTTC
>TRBJ1-3|few|NA|TRBV6-5
CASSYSEGNTIYF
TGTGCCAGCAGTTACTCTGAGGGAAACACCATATATTTT
>TRBJ1-3|many|TRBD1|TRBV12-3/TRBV12-4
CASSLAGTGSGNTIYF
TGTGCCAGCAGTTTAGCAGGGACAGGCTCTGGAAACACCATATATTTT
>TRBJ2-7|NA|TRBD2|TRBV27
CASLGRGGLTYEQYF
TGTGCCAGCCTAGGTCGGGGAGGGCTTACCTACGAGCAGTACTTC
>TRBJ1-1|few|TRBD1|TRBV6-1
CASSVDRGREAFF
TGTGCCAGCAGTGTAGACAGGGGCCGTGAAGCTTTCTTT
>TRBJ1-2|many|NA|TRBV27
CASSFNGNYGYTF
TGTGCCAGCAGTTTTAACGGGAACTATGGCTACACCTTC
>TRBJ2-5|few|NA|TRBV6-1
CASSPQGRPETQYF
TGTGCCAGCAGTCCCCAGGGGAGGCCAGAGACCCAGTACTTC
>TRBJ1-1|many|NA|TRBV7-9
CASSPGYHTEAFF
TGTGCCAGCAGCCCAGGGTATCACACTGAAGCTTTCTTT
>TRBJ2-7|many|NA|TRBV20-1
CSARSQQSFSYEQYF
TGCAGTGCTAGGTCTCAACAGTCCTTCTCCTACGAGCAGTACTTC
>TRBJ1-5|few|NA|TRBV18
CASSQNQGPNQPQHF
TGTGCCAGCTCACAGAATCAGGGCCCCAATCAGCCCCAGCATTTT
>TRBJ1-2|NA|NA|TRBV5-1
CASTPAPTAFYGYTF
TGCGCCAGCACCCCCGCGCCAACTGCTTTCTATGGCTACACCTTC
>TRBJ2-7|NA|NA|TRBV7-9
CASSLGNRTYEQYF
TGTGCCAGCAGCTTAGGGAACAGGACCTACGAGCAGTACTTC
>TRBJ2-7|NA|TRBD2|TRBV4-1
CASSQLGLARNEQYF
TGCGCCAGCAGCCAATTGGGACTAGCGAGGAACGAGCAGTACTTC
>TRBJ1-5|many|TRBD1|TRBV6-5
CASSLGQVKSNQPQHF
TGTGCCAGCAGCCTTGGACAGGTTAAAAGCAATCAGCCCCAGCATTTT
>TRBJ1-3|NA|NA|TRBV15
CATSSNNAAGRNTIYF
TGTGCCACCAGCAGTAATAACGCAGCCGGCAGAAACACCATATATTTT
>TRBJ1-1|many|NA|TRBV11-2
CASSPGLRNTEAFF
TGTGCCAGCAGCCCAGGCTTACGGAACACTGAAGCTTTCTTT
>TRBJ2-7|many|NA|TRBV6-1
CASSPKSPAPQYF
TGTGCCAGCAGTCCCAAGTCTCCTGCACCCCAGTACTTC
>TRBJ1-2|few|TRBD1|TRBV28
CASTPTGTTYGYTF
TGTGCCAGCACTCCGACAGGGACTACCTATGGCTACACCTTC
>TRBJ2-2|many|NA|TRBV28
CASIPSDGTGELFF
TGTGCCAGCATCCCTAGCGATGGCACCGGGGAGCTGTTTTTT
>TRBJ1-1|many|TRBD1|TRBV6-1
CASSRTGQGGTEAFF
TGTGCCAGCAGTCGAACGGGACAGGGAGGCACTGAAGCTTTCTTT
>TRBJ2-7|many|NA|TRBV15
CATSTRRNGEQYF
TGTGCCACCAGCACTCGACGGAATGGAGAGCAGTACTTC
>TRBJ1-3|NA|NA|TRBV12-3/TRBV12-4
CASRETGNSGNTIYF
TGTGCCAGCAGGGAAACAGGGAACTCTGGAAACACCATATATTTT
>TRBJ1-1|many|TRBD1|TRBV7-6
CASSDLDRAITEAFF
TGTGCCAGCAGCGATCTTGACAGGGCGATAACTGAAGCTTTCTTT
>TRBJ2-7|NA|NA|TRBV6-1
CASSAHTGTRGSEQYF
TGTGCCAGCAGTGCCCACACCGGGACAAGGGGGTCCGAGCAGTACTTC
>TRBJ2-5|NA|TRBD2|TRBV11-1
CASSSGQLAGAQETQYF
TGTGCCAGCAGCTCCGGGCAGCTAGCGGGGGCACAAGAGACCCAGTACTTC
>TRBJ1-5|NA|TRBD1|TRBV4-2
CASSQDGQGNQPQHF
TGTGCCAGCAGCCAAGATGGACAGGGGAATCAGCCCCAGCATTTT
>TRBJ1-1|many|TRBD1|TRBV6-1
CASTTGEWRNTEAFF
TGTGCCAGCACCACAGGGGAGTGGAGGAACACTGAAGCTTTCTTT
>TRBJ1-2|many|NA|TRBV6-1
CASSGRTDTGGYTF
TGTGCCAGCAGTGGAAGGACGGATACGGGGGGCTACACCTTC
>TRBJ1-3|NA|TRBD1|TRBV11-2
CASSLEGGAGNTIYF
TGTGCCAGCAGCTTAGAAGGGGGCGCTGGAAACACCATATATTTT
>TRBJ2-7|few|TRBD1|TRBV11-2
CASSSAGTGTLRDEQYF
TGTGCCAGCAGCTCCGCCGGGACAGGGACCCTAAGGGACGAGCAGTACTTC
>TRBJ2-3|few|TRBD2|TRBV11-1
CASSLDLREWTDTQYF
TGTGCCAGCAGCTTAGACTTGCGGGAGTGGACAGATACGCAGTATTTT
>TRBJ2-7|many|NA|TRBV6-1
CASSEAPPYEQYF
TGTGCCAGCAGTGAAGCACCTCCCTATGAGCAGTACTTC
>TRBJ1-2|many|TRBD1|TRBV2
CASRYTGTEFYGYTF
TGTGCCAGCCGTTATACTGGGACAGAGTTCTATGGCTACACCTTC
>TRBJ1-1|NA|TRBD1|TRBV2
CASSGQGASAEAFF
TGTGCCAGCAGCGGACAGGGGGCTTCGGCTGAAGCTTTCTTT
>TRBJ2-4|NA|TRBD1|TRBV29-1
CSVRQGHQYF
TGCAGCGTTAGACAGGGGCATCAGTACTTC
>TRBJ1-1|many|NA|TRBV12-3/TRBV12-4
CATLDSRRTEAFF
TGTGCCACCCTGGACAGCAGGCGCACTGAAGCTTTCTTT
>TRBJ1-1|few|TRBD1|TRBV27
CASSSTGQGYTEAFF
TGTGCCAGCAGTAGCACCGGACAGGGTTACACTGAAGCTTTCTTT
>TRBJ1-1|many|TRBD1|TRBV11-2
CASSTDRGSTEAFF
TGTGCCAGCAGCACCGACAGGGGGTCGACTGAAGCTTTCTTT
>TRBJ1-1|many|TRBD1|TRBV12-3/TRBV12-4
CASSLKQGGSAFF
TGTGCCAGCAGTTTAAAACAGGGGGGCTCGGCTTTCTTT
>TRBJ1-2|NA|TRBD1|TRBV5-1
CASSFDREADTF
TGCGCCAGCAGCTTTGACAGGGAGGCGGACACCTTC
>TRBJ1-2|NA|NA|TRBV18
CGSSPLYHYGYTF
TGTGGCAGCTCACCGCTATACCACTATGGCTACACCTTC
>TRBJ2-5|many|NA|TRBV12-3/TRBV12-4
CASSFPPAVETQYF
TGTGCCAGCAGTTTCCCCCCCGCCGTGGAGACCCAGTACTTC
>TRBJ1-2|many|NA|TRBV28
CASSLPTGANYGYTF
TGTGCCAGCAGTTTACCTACAGGAGCTAACTATGGCTACACCTTC